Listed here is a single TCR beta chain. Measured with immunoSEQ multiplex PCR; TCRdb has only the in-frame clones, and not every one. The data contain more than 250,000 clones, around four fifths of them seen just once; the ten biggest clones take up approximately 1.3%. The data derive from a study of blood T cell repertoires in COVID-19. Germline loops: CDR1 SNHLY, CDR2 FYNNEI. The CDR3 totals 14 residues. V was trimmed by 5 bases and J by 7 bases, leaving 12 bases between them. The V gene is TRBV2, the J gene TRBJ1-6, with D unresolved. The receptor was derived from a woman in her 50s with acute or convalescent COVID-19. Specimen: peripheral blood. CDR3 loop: CASSKTRTNSPLHF. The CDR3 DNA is TGTGCCAGCAGTAAGACAAGAACCAATTCACCCCTCCACTTT.